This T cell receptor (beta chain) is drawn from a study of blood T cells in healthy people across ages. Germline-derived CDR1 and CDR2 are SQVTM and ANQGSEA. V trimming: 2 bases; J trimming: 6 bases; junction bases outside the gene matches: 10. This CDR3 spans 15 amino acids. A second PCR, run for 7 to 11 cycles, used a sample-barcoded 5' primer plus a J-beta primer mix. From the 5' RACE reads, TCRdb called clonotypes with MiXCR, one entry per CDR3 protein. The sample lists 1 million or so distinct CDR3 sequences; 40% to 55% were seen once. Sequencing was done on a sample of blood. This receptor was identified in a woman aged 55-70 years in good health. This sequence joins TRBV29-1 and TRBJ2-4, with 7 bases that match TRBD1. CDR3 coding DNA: TGCAGCGTTGAAAACCCCCAGGGGGATCTAAACATTCAGTACTTC. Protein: CSVENPQGDLNIQYF.